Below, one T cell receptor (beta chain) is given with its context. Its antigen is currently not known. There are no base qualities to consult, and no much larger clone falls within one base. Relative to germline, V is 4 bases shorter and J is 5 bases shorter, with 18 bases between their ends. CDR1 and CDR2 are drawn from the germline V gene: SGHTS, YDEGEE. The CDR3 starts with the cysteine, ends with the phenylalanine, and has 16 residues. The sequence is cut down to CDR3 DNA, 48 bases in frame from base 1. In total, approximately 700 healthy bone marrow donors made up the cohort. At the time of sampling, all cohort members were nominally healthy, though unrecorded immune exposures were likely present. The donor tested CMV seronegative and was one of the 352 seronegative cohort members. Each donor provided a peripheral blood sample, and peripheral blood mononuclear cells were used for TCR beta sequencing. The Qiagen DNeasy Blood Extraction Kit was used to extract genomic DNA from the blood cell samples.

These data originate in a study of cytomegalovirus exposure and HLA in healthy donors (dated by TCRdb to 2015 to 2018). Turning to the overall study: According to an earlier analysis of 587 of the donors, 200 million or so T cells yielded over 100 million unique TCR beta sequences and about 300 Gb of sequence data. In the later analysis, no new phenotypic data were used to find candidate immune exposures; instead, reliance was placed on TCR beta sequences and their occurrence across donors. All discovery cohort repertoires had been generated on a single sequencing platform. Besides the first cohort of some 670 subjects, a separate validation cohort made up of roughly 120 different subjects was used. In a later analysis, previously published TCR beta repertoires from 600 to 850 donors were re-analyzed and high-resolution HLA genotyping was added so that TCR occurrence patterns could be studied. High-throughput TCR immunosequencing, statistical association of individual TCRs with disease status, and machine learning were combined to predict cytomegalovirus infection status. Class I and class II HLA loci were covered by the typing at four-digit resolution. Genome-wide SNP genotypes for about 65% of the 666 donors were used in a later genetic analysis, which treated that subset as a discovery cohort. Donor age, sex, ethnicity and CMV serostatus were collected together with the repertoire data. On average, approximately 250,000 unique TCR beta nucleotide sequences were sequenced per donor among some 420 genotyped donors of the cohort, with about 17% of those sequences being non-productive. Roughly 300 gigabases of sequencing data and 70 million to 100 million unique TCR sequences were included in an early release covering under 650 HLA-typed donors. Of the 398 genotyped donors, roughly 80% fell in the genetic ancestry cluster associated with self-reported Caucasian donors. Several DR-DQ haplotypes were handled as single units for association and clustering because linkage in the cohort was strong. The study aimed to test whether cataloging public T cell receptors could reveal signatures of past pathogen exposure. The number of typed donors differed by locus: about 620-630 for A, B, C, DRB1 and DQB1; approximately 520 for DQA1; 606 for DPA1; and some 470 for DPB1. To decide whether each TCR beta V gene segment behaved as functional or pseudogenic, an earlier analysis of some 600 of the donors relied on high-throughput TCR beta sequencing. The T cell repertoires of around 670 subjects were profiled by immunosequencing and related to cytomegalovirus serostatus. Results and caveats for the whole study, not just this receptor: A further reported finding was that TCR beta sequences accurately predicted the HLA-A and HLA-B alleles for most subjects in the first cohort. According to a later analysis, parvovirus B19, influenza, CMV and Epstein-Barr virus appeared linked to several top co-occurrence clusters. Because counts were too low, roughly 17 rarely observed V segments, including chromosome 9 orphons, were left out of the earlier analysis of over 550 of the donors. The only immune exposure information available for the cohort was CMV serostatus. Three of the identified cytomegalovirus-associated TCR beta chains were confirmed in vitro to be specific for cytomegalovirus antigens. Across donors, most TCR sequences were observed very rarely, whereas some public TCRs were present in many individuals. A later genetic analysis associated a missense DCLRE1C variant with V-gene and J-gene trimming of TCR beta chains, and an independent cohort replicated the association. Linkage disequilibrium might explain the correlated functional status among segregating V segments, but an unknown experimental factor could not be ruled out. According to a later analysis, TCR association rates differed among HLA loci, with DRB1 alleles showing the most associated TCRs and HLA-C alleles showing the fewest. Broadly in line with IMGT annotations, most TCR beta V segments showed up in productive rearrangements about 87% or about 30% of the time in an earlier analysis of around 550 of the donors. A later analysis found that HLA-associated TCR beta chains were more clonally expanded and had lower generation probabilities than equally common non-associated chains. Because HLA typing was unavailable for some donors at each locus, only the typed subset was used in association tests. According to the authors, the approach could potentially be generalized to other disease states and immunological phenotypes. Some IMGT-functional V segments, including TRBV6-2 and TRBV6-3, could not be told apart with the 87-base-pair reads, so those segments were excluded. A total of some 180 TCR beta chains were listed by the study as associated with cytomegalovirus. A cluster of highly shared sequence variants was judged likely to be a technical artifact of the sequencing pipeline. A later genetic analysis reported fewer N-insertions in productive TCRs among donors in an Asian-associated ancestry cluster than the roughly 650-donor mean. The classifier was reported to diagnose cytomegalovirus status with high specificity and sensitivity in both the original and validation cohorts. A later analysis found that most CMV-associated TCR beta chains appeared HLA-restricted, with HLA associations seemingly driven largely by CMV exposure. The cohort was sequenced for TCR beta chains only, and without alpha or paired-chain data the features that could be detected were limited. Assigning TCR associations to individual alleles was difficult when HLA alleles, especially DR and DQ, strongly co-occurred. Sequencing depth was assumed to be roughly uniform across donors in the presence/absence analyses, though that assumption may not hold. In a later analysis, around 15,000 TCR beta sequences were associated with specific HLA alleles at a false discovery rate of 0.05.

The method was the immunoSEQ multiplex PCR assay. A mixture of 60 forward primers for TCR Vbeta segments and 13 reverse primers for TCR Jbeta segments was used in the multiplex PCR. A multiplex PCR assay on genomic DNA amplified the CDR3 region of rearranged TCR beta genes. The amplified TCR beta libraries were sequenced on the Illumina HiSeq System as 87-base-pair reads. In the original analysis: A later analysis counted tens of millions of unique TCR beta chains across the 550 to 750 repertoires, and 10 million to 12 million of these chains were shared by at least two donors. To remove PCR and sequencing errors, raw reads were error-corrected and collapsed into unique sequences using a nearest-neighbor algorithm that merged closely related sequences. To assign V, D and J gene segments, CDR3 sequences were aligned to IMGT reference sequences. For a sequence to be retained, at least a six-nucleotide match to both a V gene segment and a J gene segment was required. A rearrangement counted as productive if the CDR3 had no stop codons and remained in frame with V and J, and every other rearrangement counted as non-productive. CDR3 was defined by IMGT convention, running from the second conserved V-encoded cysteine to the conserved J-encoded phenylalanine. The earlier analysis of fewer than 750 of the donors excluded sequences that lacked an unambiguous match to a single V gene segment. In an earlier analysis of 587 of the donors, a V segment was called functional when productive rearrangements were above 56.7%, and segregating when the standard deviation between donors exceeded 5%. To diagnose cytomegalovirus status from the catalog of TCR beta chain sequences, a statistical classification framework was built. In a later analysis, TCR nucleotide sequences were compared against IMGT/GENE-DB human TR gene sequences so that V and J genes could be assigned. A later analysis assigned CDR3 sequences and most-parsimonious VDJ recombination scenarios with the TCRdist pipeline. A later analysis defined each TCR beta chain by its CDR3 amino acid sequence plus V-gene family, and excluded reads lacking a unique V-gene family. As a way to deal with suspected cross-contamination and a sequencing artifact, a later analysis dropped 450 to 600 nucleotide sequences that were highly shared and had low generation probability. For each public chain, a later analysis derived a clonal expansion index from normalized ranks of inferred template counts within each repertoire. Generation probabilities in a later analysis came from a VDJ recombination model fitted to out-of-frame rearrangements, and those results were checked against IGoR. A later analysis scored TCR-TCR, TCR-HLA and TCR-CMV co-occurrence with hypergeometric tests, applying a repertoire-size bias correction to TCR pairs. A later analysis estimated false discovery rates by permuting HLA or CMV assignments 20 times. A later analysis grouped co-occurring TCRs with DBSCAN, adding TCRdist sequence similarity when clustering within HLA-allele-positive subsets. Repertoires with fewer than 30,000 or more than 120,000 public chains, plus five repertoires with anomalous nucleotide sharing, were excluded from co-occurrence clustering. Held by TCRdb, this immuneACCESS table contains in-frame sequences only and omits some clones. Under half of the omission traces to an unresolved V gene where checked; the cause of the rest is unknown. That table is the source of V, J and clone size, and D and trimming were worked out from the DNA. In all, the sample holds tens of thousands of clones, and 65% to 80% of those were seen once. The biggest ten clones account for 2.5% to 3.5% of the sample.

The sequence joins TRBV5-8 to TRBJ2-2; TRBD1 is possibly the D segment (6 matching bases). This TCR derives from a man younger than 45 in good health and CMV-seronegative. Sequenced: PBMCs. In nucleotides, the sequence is TGTGCCAGCAGCCTTTATCAAGGACAGTTGACCGGGGAGCTGTTTTTT. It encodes CASSLYQGQLTGELFF.